This T cell receptor (beta chain) derives from a study of blood T cell repertoires in COVID-19. Overall study: Samples of COVID-19 (acute and convalescent) were obtained from the United States, Italy and Spain. From T cells, B-cell-depleted T cells, or PBMCs came the material, which was cDNA or gDNA.

Before being deemed recovered, Cohort 3 donors had two negative PCRs, clearance, or symptom resolution. In the original workflow: Estimates of nucleated cell counts were drawn from the amplification of reference gene primers. Profiling relied on immunoSEQ multiplex PCR, and the TCRdb table lists in-frame clones only, not all of them. D and trimming were read from the DNA, whereas the V and J calls and clone size are those reported in that table. The data show around 250,000 clones, with 80% to 90% seen just once and 1.5% to 2% held by the top ten. Germline lookup yields CDR1 MNHEY and CDR2 SMNVEV (reference sequence). The CDR3 is 19 amino acids. J gave up 2 bases and V 7 bases, and 14 bases lay outside the gene matches.

The sequence derives from a woman between 50 and 59 years old who had recovered from COVID-19. Sample: PBMCs or T cells enriched from blood (not recorded which). The chain uses TRBV27 and TRBJ2-5; 15 bases align to TRBD2. CDR3 in DNA: TGTGCCAGCAAGAGAAATCCGGGACTAGCGGGAGGTCGGCAAGAGACCCAGTACTTC. It encodes CASKRNPGLAGGRQETQYF.